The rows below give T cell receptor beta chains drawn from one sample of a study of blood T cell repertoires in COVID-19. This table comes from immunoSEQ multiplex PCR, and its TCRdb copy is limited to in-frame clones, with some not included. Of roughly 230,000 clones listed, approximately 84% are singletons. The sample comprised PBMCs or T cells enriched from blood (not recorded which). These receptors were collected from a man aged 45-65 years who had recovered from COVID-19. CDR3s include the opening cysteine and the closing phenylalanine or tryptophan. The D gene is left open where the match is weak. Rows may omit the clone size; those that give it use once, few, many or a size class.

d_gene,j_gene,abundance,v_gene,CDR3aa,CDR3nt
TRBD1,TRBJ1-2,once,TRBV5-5,CASSGTGVVRLGGYTF,TGTGCCAGCAGCGGAACAGGGGTCGTTCGGCTGGGCGGCTACACCTTC
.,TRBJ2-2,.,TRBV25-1,CASSDSPITGELFF,TGTGCCAGCAGTGATAGTCCGATAACCGGGGAGCTGTTTTTT
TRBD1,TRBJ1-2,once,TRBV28,CASRDPRGPNYGYTF,TGTGCCAGCAGGGATCCCAGGGGGCCCAACTATGGCTACACCTTC
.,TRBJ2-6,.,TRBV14,CASSQSLRSGANVLTF,TGTGCCAGCAGCCAATCACTACGGTCTGGGGCCAACGTCCTGACTTTC
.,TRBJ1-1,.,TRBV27,CASSSAVWEEAFF,TGTGCCAGCAGTTCTGCGGTATGGGAGGAAGCTTTCTTT
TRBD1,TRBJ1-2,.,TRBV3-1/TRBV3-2,CASSSRGQGAHYGYTF,TGTGCCAGCAGCTCAAGAGGACAGGGGGCACACTATGGCTACACCTTC
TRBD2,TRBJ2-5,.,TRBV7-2,CASSFNLAGETQYF,TGTGCCAGCAGCTTCAATCTAGCGGGAGAGACCCAGTACTTC
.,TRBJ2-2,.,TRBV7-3,CASSLTPVTGELFF,TGTGCCAGCAGCTTAACCCCAGTTACCGGGGAGCTGTTTTTT
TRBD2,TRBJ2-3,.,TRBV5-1,CASSWGLAGGRATDTQYF,TGCGCCAGCAGCTGGGGACTAGCGGGAGGACGGGCCACAGATACGCAGTATTTT
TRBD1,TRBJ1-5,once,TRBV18,CASSDRGGQPQHF,TGTGCCAGCTCAGACAGGGGCGGGCAGCCCCAGCATTTT
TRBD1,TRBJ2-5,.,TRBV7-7,CASSLVGTGKETQYF,TGTGCTAGCAGCTTAGTAGGGACAGGGAAAGAGACCCAGTACTTC
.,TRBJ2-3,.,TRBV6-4,CASSDTPGSDTQYF,TGTGCCAGCAGTGACACCCCCGGGTCCGATACGCAGTATTTT
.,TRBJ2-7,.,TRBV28,CATRPRGPHEQYF,TGTGCCACCCGACCCAGGGGTCCCCACGAGCAGTACTTC
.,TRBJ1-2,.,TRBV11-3,CASSGLSDGYTF,TGTGCCAGCAGCGGTCTTAGCGATGGCTACACCTTC
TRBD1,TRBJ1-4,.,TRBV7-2,CASSLGGQGELFF,TGTGCCAGCAGCTTAGGAGGGCAGGGGGAACTGTTTTTT
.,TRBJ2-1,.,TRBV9,CASSVGTDYNEQFF,TGTGCCAGCAGCGTAGGGACAGACTACAATGAGCAGTTCTTC
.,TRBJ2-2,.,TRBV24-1,CATKQGHTGELFF,TGTGCCACCAAACAGGGACACACCGGGGAGCTGTTTTTT
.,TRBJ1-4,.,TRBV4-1,CASSQGGREDEKLFF,TGCGCCAGCAGCCAAGGAGGGCGTGAGGATGAAAAACTGTTTTTT
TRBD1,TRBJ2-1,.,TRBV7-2,CASSSSGQGFYNEQFF,TGTGCCAGCAGCTCCTCGGGACAGGGTTTCTACAATGAGCAGTTCTTC
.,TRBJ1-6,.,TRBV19,CASSIDGSGNSPLHF,TGTGCCAGTAGTATTGATGGATCGGGAAATTCACCCCTCCACTTT
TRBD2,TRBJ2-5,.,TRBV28,CASSPWGSGSIKTQYF,TGTGCCAGCAGCCCCTGGGGTAGCGGGAGTATAAAGACCCAGTACTTC
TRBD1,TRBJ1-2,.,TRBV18,CASSRPGQGNYGYTF,TGTGCCAGCTCACGACCGGGACAGGGAAACTATGGCTACACCTTC
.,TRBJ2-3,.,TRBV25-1,CASSESGRGPLTDTQYF,TGTGCCAGCAGTGAATCGGGTCGGGGTCCCCTCACAGATACGCAGTATTTT
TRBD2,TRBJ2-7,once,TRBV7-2,CASSLSLQAGAYEQYF,TGTGCCAGCAGCTTAAGCCTCCAAGCGGGGGCATACGAGCAGTACTTC
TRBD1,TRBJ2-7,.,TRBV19,CASSVRRDRGLYEQYF,TGTGCCAGTAGTGTACGACGGGACAGGGGTCTCTACGAGCAGTACTTC
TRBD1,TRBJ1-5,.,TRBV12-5,CASGSDRASNQPQHF,TGTGCTAGTGGCTCGGACAGGGCTAGCAATCAGCCCCAGCATTTT